The rows below give T cell receptor beta chains drawn from one sample of a study of beta chain features in type 1 diabetes. The assay was immunoSEQ multiplex PCR, and TCRdb's table has in-frame clones only and misses some. The sample shows about 140,000 clones, roughly 7.2% of them seen only once. Material for sequencing was central memory CD4+ T cells from blood. The receptors stem from a woman in her twenties or thirties in good health. CDR3s include the opening cysteine and the closing phenylalanine or tryptophan. Each record gives: V gene, D gene, clone size, J gene, CDR3 DNA, CDR3 protein. The D gene is left open where the match is weak. Some rows have no size entry. The others give once, few or many, or a class for an expanded clone.

>TRBV29-1|NA|many|TRBJ2-7
TGCAGCGTTGATGTACACGACGAGCAGTACTTC
CSVDVHDEQYF
>TRBV4-1|NA|NA|TRBJ2-1
TGCGCCAGCAGCCAAGAGTACAGCGGCGGGTATGAGCAGTTCTTC
CASSQEYSGGYEQFF
>TRBV5-1|NA|NA|TRBJ2-3
TGCGCCAGCAGCTTAGGGGGTGAGGGCACAGATACGCAGTATTTT
CASSLGGEGTDTQYF
>TRBV7-7|TRBD2|few|TRBJ2-2
TGTGCTAGCAGCTTAGACCTAGCGGGAGATTGGAACACCGGGGAGCTGTTTTTT
CASSLDLAGDWNTGELFF
>TRBV19|TRBD2|few|TRBJ2-2
TGTGCCAGTAGTCCGCTAGCGGGAGACACCGGGGAGCTGTTTTTT
CASSPLAGDTGELFF
>TRBV7-6|TRBD1|few|TRBJ1-1
TGTGCCAGCAGCCAACGTCGGGACAGTGAAGCTTTCTTT
CASSQRRDSEAFF
>TRBV5-1|TRBD1|NA|TRBJ1-1
TGCGCCAGCAGCGTAGGGGGGACAGGGAACACTGAAGCTTTCTTT
CASSVGGTGNTEAFF
>TRBV25-1|TRBD2|few|TRBJ2-7
TGTGCCAGCAGTGGATGGCCGGGACTAAGCTACGAGCAGTACTTC
CASSGWPGLSYEQYF
>TRBV7-2|TRBD1|few|TRBJ2-1
TGTGCCAGCAGCTTACAGGGGGTAGCGAGCTACAATGAGCAGTTCTTC
CASSLQGVASYNEQFF
>TRBV5-6|NA|NA|TRBJ1-2
TGTGCCAGCAGCTTGGTGGGAGCTAACTATGGCTACACCTTC
CASSLVGANYGYTF
>TRBV7-9|TRBD1|many|TRBJ2-7
TGTGCCAGCAGCGCCGGGACAGGGGGCCGTTCCTACGAGCAGTACTTC
CASSAGTGGRSYEQYF
>TRBV6-5|NA|few|TRBJ1-3
TGTGCCAGCAGTCGGTTACAGGGCTCTGGGAACACCATATATTTT
CASSRLQGSGNTIYF
>TRBV28|NA|NA|TRBJ1-1
TGTGCCAGCAGTTTACCGACAGGGAACACTGAAGCTTTCTTT
CASSLPTGNTEAFF
>TRBV11-2|NA|few|TRBJ2-7
TGTGCCAGCAGCTTAGATCCAGGGGTAGGATCCTACGAGCAGTACTTC
CASSLDPGVGSYEQYF
>TRBV9|TRBD2|many|TRBJ2-1
TGTGCCAGCAGCGTTCGTAGCGGGAGTTTGAGCTACAATGAGCAGTTCTTC
CASSVRSGSLSYNEQFF
>TRBV5-1|TRBD2|many|TRBJ2-3
TGCGCCAGCAGCTTGAGCGGGAGAGAAGATACGCAGTATTTT
CASSLSGREDTQYF
>TRBV9|TRBD1|few|TRBJ2-2
TGTGCCAGCAGCGTAGCTGGGACAGCCCAGAACACCGGGGAGCTGTTTTTT
CASSVAGTAQNTGELFF
>TRBV7-6|TRBD1|NA|TRBJ1-3
TGTGCCAGCAGCTCATGGGACAGCTCTGGAAACACCATATATTTT
CASSSWDSSGNTIYF
>TRBV7-3|NA|many|TRBJ2-2
TGTGCCAGCAGCTCGCAGGGAGGCGGGGAGCTGTTTTTT
CASSSQGGGELFF
>TRBV18|NA|NA|TRBJ1-1
TGTGCCAGCTCAACCAGACAGCAGAACACTGAAGCTTTCTTT
CASSTRQQNTEAFF
>TRBV11-2|NA|few|TRBJ1-1
TGTGCCAGCAGCTTAGTCCTGGGGGCGCGTCTCACTGAAGCTTTCTTT
CASSLVLGARLTEAFF
>TRBV6-9|NA|few|TRBJ2-5
TGTGCCAGCAGTTCTAGCGAACCCCAAGAGACCCAGTACTTC
CASSSSEPQETQYF
>TRBV4-3|TRBD2|few|TRBJ2-7
TGCGCCAGCAGCCAAGCGGCGGGGGGCGCCGAGGCCTACGAGCAGTACTTC
CASSQAAGGAEAYEQYF
>TRBV7-9|NA|NA|TRBJ1-1
TGTGCCAGCAGCCCCCAGTCCCTTATGAACACTGAAGCTTTCTTT
CASSPQSLMNTEAFF
>TRBV15|NA|many|TRBJ2-4
TGTGCCACCAGCAGAGGACAGACGAACATTCAGTACTTC
CATSRGQTNIQYF
>TRBV5-4|TRBD1|NA|TRBJ2-4
TGTGCCAGCAGCGGGGGGACAGGGGTCAGCAAAAACATTCAGTACTTC
CASSGGTGVSKNIQYF
>TRBV28|NA|few|TRBJ1-1
TGTGCCAGCAGTTTACAAGCCACTGAAGCTTTCTTT
CASSLQATEAFF
>TRBV18|TRBD2|NA|TRBJ2-3
TGTGCCAGCTCACCCCCCGGACTAGCGGGAACTAGCACAGATACGCAGTATTTT
CASSPPGLAGTSTDTQYF
>TRBV19|NA|NA|TRBJ2-1
TGTGCCAGTAGTGTAAGGAGTGGATCCTACAATGAGCAGTTCTTC
CASSVRSGSYNEQFF
>TRBV5-4|NA|NA|TRBJ2-4
TGTGCCAGCAGTCGGCCGACTAGTCCTCTAGCCAAAAACATTCAGTACTTC
CASSRPTSPLAKNIQYF
>TRBV9|TRBD2|few|TRBJ2-3
TGTGCCAGCAGCCGGGGACTAGCGGGAGATACGCAGTATTTT
CASSRGLAGDTQYF
>TRBV11-2|NA|few|TRBJ2-7
TGTGCCAGCAGCTTAGAACGGGGGTACGGGCAGTACTTC
CASSLERGYGQYF
>TRBV11-2|TRBD2|few|TRBJ2-7
TGTGCCAGCAGCCGGACTAGCGGCAGGGGCGAGCAGTACTTC
CASSRTSGRGEQYF
>TRBV18|NA|few|TRBJ2-5
TGTGCCAGCTCACCTACCTCCAGGGAAGAGACCCAGTACTTC
CASSPTSREETQYF
>TRBV28|NA|NA|TRBJ2-1
TGTGCCAGCAGTTTACAGGGGTACAATGAGCAGTTCTTC
CASSLQGYNEQFF
>TRBV28|NA|few|TRBJ2-1
TGTGCCAGCAGTTTATGGGACGAGGGCTCCTACAATGAGCAGTTCTTC
CASSLWDEGSYNEQFF
>TRBV7-7|NA|NA|TRBJ2-1
TGTGCTAGCAGCTTAGGGGCCGGGGACTCCTACAATGAGCAGTTCTTC
CASSLGAGDSYNEQFF
>TRBV10-3|NA|few|TRBJ2-7
TGTGCCATCAGTGGACAGAACTACGAGCAGTACTTC
CAISGQNYEQYF
>TRBV7-2|TRBD1|few|TRBJ2-1
TGTGCCAGCAGCTTATCTGGGACAGGGAAGGGGAATGAGCAGTTCTTC
CASSLSGTGKGNEQFF
>TRBV30|NA|NA|TRBJ2-7
TGTGCCTGGAGATCCGACATCTCCTACGAGCAGTACTTC
CAWRSDISYEQYF
>TRBV6-5|TRBD1|NA|TRBJ1-4
TGTGCTAGCAGTTACTCCGGGACAGGGGTTGAAAAACTGTTTTTT
CASSYSGTGVEKLFF
>TRBV25-1|NA|NA|TRBJ1-4
TGTGCCAGCAGCGTTTCAGGGATTGGGAATGAAAAACTGTTTTTT
CASSVSGIGNEKLFF
>TRBV7-2|NA|NA|TRBJ1-5
TGTGCCAGCAGCTTACCCCCCGGGGAAGGCAATCAGCCCCAGCATTTT
CASSLPPGEGNQPQHF
>TRBV4-3|TRBD1|few|TRBJ2-7
TGCGCCAGCAGCCAAGATAGGACAGGGGGCCGAGAGCAGTACTTC
CASSQDRTGGREQYF
>TRBV6-5|NA|few|TRBJ2-6
TGTGCCAGCGTGCAGAAAAGGGACTCTTACGTCCTGACTTTC
CASVQKRDSYVLTF
>TRBV28|TRBD1|many|TRBJ2-2
TGTGCCAGCAGTCGCCCCCTCGGGACAGGGAATCCCGGGGAGCTGTTTTTT
CASSRPLGTGNPGELFF
>TRBV30|TRBD1|NA|TRBJ2-2
TGTGCCGGGACCCGGAGACAGGGGGCTGGGACCGGGGAGCTGTTTTTT
CAGTRRQGAGTGELFF